These T cell receptor beta chains were read from a single sample in a study of blood T cell repertoires in COVID-19. TCRdb's copy holds only in-frame clones and misses some; the assay was immunoSEQ multiplex PCR. The data contain 200,000 to 300,000 clones, approximately 89% of them singletons. The specimen was PBMCs or T cells enriched from blood (not recorded which). Every receptor here comes from a woman aged 40 to 55 with acute COVID-19. Both conserved end residues are part of each CDR3. The D gene is left open where the match is weak. Not every row has a clone size; where given, it reads once, few, many or a size class.

CDR3 DNA: TGTGCCAGCATCGGGATTAACACTGAAGCTTTCTTT; CDR3 protein: CASIGINTEAFF; CDR3 length: 12; clone size: NA; D gene: NA; V gene: TRBV5-5; J gene: TRBJ1-1
CDR3 DNA: TGTGCCAGCAGCTCAGGACTAGTCAGCTCCTACGAGCAGTACTTC; CDR3 protein: CASSSGLVSSYEQYF; CDR3 length: 15; clone size: NA; D gene: TRBD2; V gene: TRBV7-2; J gene: TRBJ2-7
CDR3 DNA: TGTGCCTCCGAGAAAGACTTGGGGGGGGAGACCCAGTACTTC; CDR3 protein: CASEKDLGGETQYF; CDR3 length: 14; clone size: NA; D gene: TRBD2; V gene: TRBV7-2; J gene: TRBJ2-5
CDR3 DNA: TGTGCCAGTAGTCCCTCCTGGGGGGCGGGAGCAGGGGATACGCAGTATTTT; CDR3 protein: CASSPSWGAGAGDTQYF; CDR3 length: 17; clone size: NA; D gene: NA; V gene: TRBV19; J gene: TRBJ2-3
CDR3 DNA: TGTGCCTGGAAATTCGGAGCCACAGGGGACTCACCCCTCCACTTT; CDR3 protein: CAWKFGATGDSPLHF; CDR3 length: 15; clone size: NA; D gene: TRBD1; V gene: TRBV30; J gene: TRBJ1-6
CDR3 DNA: TGCGCCAGCAGCTTGGGTGCCCAAGGGGGCACCTATGGCTACACCTTC; CDR3 protein: CASSLGAQGGTYGYTF; CDR3 length: 16; clone size: NA; D gene: TRBD1; V gene: TRBV5-1; J gene: TRBJ1-2
CDR3 DNA: TGCAGCGTTGGAACAGGGGGCAGCTATGGCTACACCTTC; CDR3 protein: CSVGTGGSYGYTF; CDR3 length: 13; clone size: NA; D gene: TRBD1; V gene: TRBV29-1; J gene: TRBJ1-2
CDR3 DNA: TGTGCCTGGAGCGGGACAGGGTTCACTGAAGCTTTCTTT; CDR3 protein: CAWSGTGFTEAFF; CDR3 length: 13; clone size: NA; D gene: TRBD1; V gene: TRBV30; J gene: TRBJ1-1
CDR3 DNA: TGTGCCAGCAGCCGACAGGGGGTGTCGGGAAACACCATATATTTT; CDR3 protein: CASSRQGVSGNTIYF; CDR3 length: 15; clone size: NA; D gene: TRBD1; V gene: TRBV27; J gene: TRBJ1-3
CDR3 DNA: TGTGCCAGCAGCTTGGGGGCAGGGCCGACTGAAGCTTTCTTT; CDR3 protein: CASSLGAGPTEAFF; CDR3 length: 14; clone size: NA; D gene: NA; V gene: TRBV7-2; J gene: TRBJ1-1
CDR3 DNA: TGTGCCAGCAGCGGTAGAGCCTCGGGAGGGGGGCACGGCCGATCTGGGGCCAACGTCCTGACTTTC; CDR3 protein: CASSGRASGGGHGRSGANVLTF; CDR3 length: 22; clone size: NA; D gene: TRBD2; V gene: TRBV9; J gene: TRBJ2-6
CDR3 DNA: TGTGCCACCAGCCCACGGGGGTATAGCAATCAGCCCCAGCATTTT; CDR3 protein: CATSPRGYSNQPQHF; CDR3 length: 15; clone size: NA; D gene: NA; V gene: TRBV24-1; J gene: TRBJ1-5
CDR3 DNA: TGCGCCAGCAGCCGGACCGGGACAGGGGCGCGAAGCGGGGAGCTGTTTTTT; CDR3 protein: CASSRTGTGARSGELFF; CDR3 length: 17; clone size: NA; D gene: TRBD1; V gene: TRBV5-1; J gene: TRBJ2-2
CDR3 DNA: TGTGCCAGCAGCCCGCGGACAGGGGGCCACGAGACCCAGTACTTC; CDR3 protein: CASSPRTGGHETQYF; CDR3 length: 15; clone size: once; D gene: TRBD1; V gene: TRBV7-2; J gene: TRBJ2-5
CDR3 DNA: TGTGCCAGCAGCGTTAGCGGGAGTTCGGATGAGCAGTTCTTC; CDR3 protein: CASSVSGSSDEQFF; CDR3 length: 14; clone size: NA; D gene: TRBD2; V gene: TRBV9; J gene: TRBJ2-1
CDR3 DNA: TGTGCCAGCAGTGAGGGGTTGACTATGAACACTGAAGCTTTCTTT; CDR3 protein: CASSEGLTMNTEAFF; CDR3 length: 15; clone size: NA; D gene: NA; V gene: TRBV25-1; J gene: TRBJ1-1
CDR3 DNA: TGCGCCAGCAGCTTGGAAACGAGGGGGCGTATATACAATGAGCAGTTCTTC; CDR3 protein: CASSLETRGRIYNEQFF; CDR3 length: 17; clone size: NA; D gene: TRBD1; V gene: TRBV5-1; J gene: TRBJ2-1
CDR3 DNA: TGTGCCAGCAGCTTAGGAGGCGGGGGGTTCGACGAGCAGTACTTC; CDR3 protein: CASSLGGGGFDEQYF; CDR3 length: 15; clone size: once; D gene: TRBD2; V gene: TRBV7-2; J gene: TRBJ2-7
CDR3 DNA: TGTGCCAGCAGCCAATACTCCGGGACAGAACGGGAGACCCAGTACTTC; CDR3 protein: CASSQYSGTERETQYF; CDR3 length: 16; clone size: NA; D gene: TRBD1; V gene: TRBV14; J gene: TRBJ2-5
CDR3 DNA: TGTGCCTGGCAAGAGAGCTCCTATAATTCACCCCTCCACTTT; CDR3 protein: CAWQESSYNSPLHF; CDR3 length: 14; clone size: NA; D gene: NA; V gene: TRBV30; J gene: TRBJ1-6
CDR3 DNA: TGTGCCAGTAGTTGGGACAGGAGCCAAGAGACCCAGTACTTC; CDR3 protein: CASSWDRSQETQYF; CDR3 length: 14; clone size: NA; D gene: TRBD1; V gene: TRBV19; J gene: TRBJ2-5
CDR3 DNA: TGTGCCACCAGCGTTGCAGGGGGTAGCAATCAGCCCCAGCATTTT; CDR3 protein: CATSVAGGSNQPQHF; CDR3 length: 15; clone size: NA; D gene: TRBD1; V gene: TRBV24-1; J gene: TRBJ1-5